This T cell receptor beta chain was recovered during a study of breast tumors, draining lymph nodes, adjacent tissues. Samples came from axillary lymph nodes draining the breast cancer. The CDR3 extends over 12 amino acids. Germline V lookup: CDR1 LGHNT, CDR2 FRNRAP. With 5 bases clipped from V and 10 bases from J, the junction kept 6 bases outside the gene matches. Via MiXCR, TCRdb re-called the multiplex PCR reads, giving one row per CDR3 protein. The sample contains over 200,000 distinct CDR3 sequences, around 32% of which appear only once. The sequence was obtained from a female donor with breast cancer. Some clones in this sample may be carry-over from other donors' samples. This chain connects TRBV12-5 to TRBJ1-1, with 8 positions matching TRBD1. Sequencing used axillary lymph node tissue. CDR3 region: CASGPRTGIAFF. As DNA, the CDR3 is TGTGCTAGTGGTCCCCGGACAGGGATAGCTTTCTTT.